This TCR beta chain came from a study of cytomegalovirus exposure and HLA in healthy donors. Sequencing was performed with immunoSEQ multiplex PCR; in TCRdb, only in-frame clones are kept and a portion is missing. This table has approximately 59,000 clones, 85% to 95% appearing once. A word on this clone: Antigen specificity is unknown.

The CDR3 loop spans 14 amino acids. Germline values: CDR1 LNHDA, CDR2 SQIVND (reference sequence). Trimming cost V 9 bases and J 8 bases; bases outside gene matches: 15. The study, taken as a whole, reports: In vitro experiments confirmed that three CMV-associated chains were specific for CMV antigens.

While the first cohort had over 650 subjects, the donors belonged to the separate validation cohort of 100 to 150 subjects. The origin of this receptor is a man between 18 and 29 years old in good health and CMV-seropositive. V gene TRBV19 combines with J gene TRBJ1-2; TRBD1 agrees at 7 bases. The sample consisted of PBMCs. The CDR3 loop reads CASYFSGTESGYTF. DNA of the CDR3: TGTGCCAGCTACTTTTCCGGGACAGAGTCCGGCTACACCTTC.